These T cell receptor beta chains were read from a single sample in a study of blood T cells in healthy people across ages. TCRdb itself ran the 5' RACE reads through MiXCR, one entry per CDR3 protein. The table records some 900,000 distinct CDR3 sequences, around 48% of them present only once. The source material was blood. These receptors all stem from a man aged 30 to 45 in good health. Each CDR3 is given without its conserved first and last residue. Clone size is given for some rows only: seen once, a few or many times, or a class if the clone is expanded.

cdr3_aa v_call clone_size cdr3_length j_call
SFRGSGQETQY TRBV29-1 - 11 TRBJ2-5
ASKVLAGQDTQY TRBV2 once 12 TRBJ2-3
ASSGQGDKNIQY TRBV7-2 few 12 TRBJ2-4
ASGDRFNTGELF TRBV9 - 12 TRBJ2-2
SVENGFGYGYT TRBV29-1 few 11 TRBJ1-2
ASSTDRAATNEKLF TRBV5-1 few 14 TRBJ1-4
ASSYRTTGPGANVLT TRBV6-5 - 15 TRBJ2-6
AWSPNPRGRQY TRBV30 - 11 TRBJ2-7
ASSLLVGQGEQY TRBV27 - 12 -
ASSLVQAAEQY TRBV7-9 few 11 TRBJ2-7